Following are 20 T cell receptor beta chains from one sample sequenced in a study of chemoradiotherapy in HPV16-positive cancers. The method was immunoSEQ multiplex PCR; TCRdb's version includes in-frame clones alone and lacks a portion of them. This repertoire shows about 30,000 clones, about four fifths found once; its top ten account for approximately 5%. The input for sequencing was blood, taken from a patient who underwent chemoradiotherapy. These TCRs come from a human donor with HPV-associated anogenital cancer.

CDR3 amino acids: CASSVGDRGATNEKLFF. The CDR3 DNA reads TGTGCCAGCAGCGTAGGGGACAGGGGTGCAACTAATGAAAAACTGTTTTTT. This chain connects TRBV9 to TRBJ1-4, with 10 bases that match TRBD1. The ends lost 0 bases at V and 0 bases at J; junction bases unmatched: 2. This CDR3 is 17 amino acids long. Germline CDR1 is SGDLS and CDR2 is YYNGEE.

The rearrangement uses TRBV5-6 and TRBJ2-1, with 10 bases lining up with TRBD1. In germline, CDR1 is SGHDT, CDR2 YYEEEE. After removal of 4 bases from V and 6 bases from J, the junction contained 7 bases not matched to a gene. The CDR3 sequence is 15 residues long. Written as DNA, the CDR3 is TGTGCCAGCAGCCCCGGGACAGGGGACTTCAATGAGCAGTTCTTC. It yields the protein CASSPGTGDFNEQFF.

This chain links TRBV30 with TRBJ1-1, with no clear D. The ends were cut back, 2 bases at V and 0 bases at J, with 10 bases in the middle. CDR3 length: 14 amino acids. Germline V lookup: CDR1 GTSNPN, CDR2 SVGIG (reference sequence). Written as DNA, the CDR3 is TGTGCCTGGAGTAGCGGCCGCATGAACACTGAAGCTTTCTTT. Amino acids: CAWSSGRMNTEAFF.

The chain links TRBV7-2 to TRBJ1-4; possibly TRBD1 for D (5 bases). The V and J ends lost 5 bases and 7 bases respectively, with 17 bases between them. CDR1 SGHTA and CDR2 FQGNSA come from the germline V gene. The CDR3 runs to 15 residues. CDR3 protein: CASSNSPGYSEKLFF. For the CDR3, the DNA is TGTGCCAGCAGCAACAGTCCAGGGTACAGTGAAAAACTGTTTTTT.

In regard to this clone: An end of the junction differs from the germline gene, which may be a read error. The chain joins TRBV12-5 to TRBJ2-7; perhaps D is TRBD1 or TRBD2 (5 bases each). This CDR3 region has 11 residues. From germline, CDR1 is LGHNT and CDR2 FRNRAP. CDR3 amino acids: CASGSRDQQNF. As DNA, the CDR3 is TGTGCTAGTGGTTCCCGGGACCAGCAGAACTTC.

The chain combines TRBV30 with TRBJ1-5, with D maybe TRBD1 (6 bases). V lost 1 base and J lost 2, with 12 bases in between. Germline assignment: CDR1 GTSNPN and CDR2 SVGIG (reference sequence). The CDR3 is 15 amino acids. CDR3 bases: TGTGCCTGGAGTGCAGGACAGAGGGGCAATCAGCCCCAGCATTTT. Encoded protein: CAWSAGQRGNQPQHF.

This clone was observed a handful of times. CDR3 in amino acids: CASSEFAGSSTDTQYF. The DNA of the CDR3 is TGCGCCAGCAGCGAATTCGCGGGTTCTAGCACAGATACGCAGTATTTT. This sequence joins TRBV10-2 and TRBJ2-3; a possible D gene is TRBD2 (5 bases). The CDR3 contains 16 residues. CDR1 is WSHSY, CDR2 SAAADI, per germline. The V gene lost 6 bases and the J gene lost 0 bases, with 16 bases spanning the gap.

The chain couples TRBV18 to TRBJ2-2; D might be TRBD1 (5 bases). Germline V CDR1 and CDR2: KGHSH, LQKENI. V was shortened by 2 bases and J by 1 base, with 8 bases between the two germline ends. The CDR3 is made up of 15 amino acids. This CDR3 is CASSPRQGNTGELFF. The CDR3 DNA reads TGTGCCAGCTCACCAAGGCAGGGGAACACCGGGGAGCTGTTTTTT.

The gene calls are TRBV18 and TRBJ2-2; 8 bases match TRBD1. V lost 0 bases and J lost 4; bases outside the gene matches: 10. Germline CDR1 and CDR2: KGHSH and LQKENI. The CDR3 covers 18 residues. The CDR3 DNA reads as TGTGCCAGCTCACCACCTCGGACAGGGCGGACGCCCACCGGGGAGCTGTTTTTT. Amino acids: CASSPPRTGRTPTGELFF.

There are a few counts of this clone. This chain connects TRBV5-6 to TRBJ1-5, with D possibly being TRBD1 (6 bases). The CDR3 sequence is 14 residues long. The germline V gene encodes CDR1 SGHDT and CDR2 YYEEEE. CDR3 sequence reads: CDPRRGGLLQPQHF. The CDR3 region has the DNA TGTGATCCACGAAGGGGGGGGCTCCTTCAGCCCCAGCATTTT. The full variable domain, in which reference TRBV5-6 and TRBJ1-5 provide the parts outside the CDR3, is DAGVTQSPTHLIKTRGQQVTLRCSPKSGHDTVSWYQQALGQGPQFIFQYYEEEERQRGNFPDRFSGHQFPNYSSELNVNALLLGDSALYLCDPRRGGLLQPQHFGDGTRLSIL.

The J gene is TRBJ2-5, the V gene TRBV5-6; possible D gene TRBD1, 6 bases. CDR1 is SGHDT and CDR2 is YYEEEE in the germline V gene. CDR3 size: 15 residues. The ends were cut back, 4 bases at V and 5 bases at J, with 18 bases in the middle. The CDR3 spells CASSPMGTNGETQYF. The CDR3 DNA is TGTGCCAGCAGCCCGATGGGGACAAACGGGGAGACCCAGTACTTC.

V and J are TRBV5-6 and TRBJ1-1, with 8 bases lining up with TRBD1. The CDR3 loop spans 12 amino acids. Losses at the gene ends were 4 bases for V and 6 bases for J; bases not matched to a gene: 2. Germline CDR1 reads SGHDT; CDR2 reads YYEEEE. CDR3 DNA sequence: TGTGCCAGCAGCCCAGGGGGCTCTGAAGCTTTCTTT. This translates into CASSPGGSEAFF.

J is TRBJ2-2 and V is TRBV7-2, with D possibly being TRBD1 (6 bases). The CDR3 extends over 17 amino acids. CDR1 is SGHTA, CDR2 FQGNSA, per germline. V was trimmed by 1 base and J by 5 bases, leaving 17 bases between them. The CDR3 sequence is CASSLDPGQGLTGELFF. The CDR3 nucleotides are TGTGCCAGCAGCTTAGATCCGGGGCAGGGGCTTACCGGGGAGCTGTTTTTT. The full variable domain, completed using reference TRBV7-2 and TRBJ2-2, is GAGVSQSPSNKVTEKGKDVELRCDPISGHTALYWYRQSLGQGLEFLIYFQGNSAPDKSGLPSDRFSAERTGGSVSTLTIQRTQQEDSAVYLCASSLDPGQGLTGELFFGEGSRLTVL.

The chain is built from TRBV5-1 and TRBJ2-3; possible D gene TRBD2, 6 bases. Trimming removed 1 base from V and 4 bases from J, with 10 bases in between. This CDR3 spans 14 amino acids. CDR1 is SGHRS and CDR2 is YFSETQ in the germline V gene. Written as DNA, the CDR3 is TGCGCCAGCAGCTTGTCTTCGGGGGCAGATACGCAGTATTTT. Translating gives CASSLSSGADTQYF.

V usage is TRBV19 and J usage is TRBJ1-5; 10 positions match TRBD1. The junction had 12 bases not matched to a gene; V was cut back by 6 bases and J by 7 bases. The CDR3 contains 16 residues. Germline loops: CDR1 LNHDA, CDR2 SQIVND (reference sequence). CDR3 sequence (DNA): TGTGCCAGTAGCCACCCGACAGGGGGCGCATACCAGCCCCAGCATTTT. This codes for CASSHPTGGAYQPQHF. The variable domain in full, with the rest retrieved from reference TRBV19 and TRBJ1-5, is DGGITQSPKYLFRKEGQNVTLSCEQNLNHDAMYWYRQDPGQGLRLIYYSQIVNDFQKGDIAEGYSVSREKKESFPLTVTSAQKNPTAFYLCASSHPTGGAYQPQHFGDGTRLSIL.

CDR3 in DNA: TGTGCCAGCAGTGGGGGCGGAAATCAGCCCCAGCATTTT. Amino acid sequence: CASSGGGNQPQHF. This sequence joins TRBV2 and TRBJ1-5, with D perhaps matching TRBD1 (5 bases). V dropped 4 bases and J dropped 4 bases, with 8 bases sitting between them. The CDR3 totals 13 residues. The germline CDR1 and CDR2 sequences are SNHLY and FYNNEI.

This chain joins TRBV4-1 and TRBJ1-5; no reliable D call. V lost 0 bases and J 3 bases, leaving 3 bases between the germline ends. CDR1 is MGHRA and CDR2 is YSYEKL in the germline V gene. The CDR3 extends over 13 amino acids. The CDR3 DNA is TGCGCCAGCAGCCAAGATTACAATCAGCCCCAGCATTTT. Its translation: CASSQDYNQPQHF.

This rearrangement joins TRBV5-1 to TRBJ2-3; a possible D gene is TRBD1 (6 bases). Trimming removed 0 bases at V and 3 bases at J, with 11 bases between. Germline assignment: CDR1 SGHRS and CDR2 YFSETQ. CDR3 length equals 15 residues. The CDR3 nucleotides are TGCGCCAGCAGCTTGGATGGCAGGGGTACAGATACGCAGTATTTT. This translates into CASSLDGRGTDTQYF. The entire variable domain, with the rest obtained from reference TRBV5-1 and TRBJ2-3, is as follows: KAGVTQTPRYLIKTRGQQVTLSCSPISGHRSVSWYQQTPGQGLQFLFEYFSETQRNKGNFPGRFSGRQFSNSRSEMNVSTLELGDSALYLCASSLDGRGTDTQYFGPGTRLTVL.

V gene TRBV30 combines with J gene TRBJ2-1, with D possibly TRBD2 on 6 matching bases. The CDR3 sequence is 16 residues long. Trimming cost V 5 bases and J 0 bases, with 17 bases left between them. Germline CDR1 is GTSNPN and CDR2 is SVGIG (reference sequence). CDR3 sequence reads: CAWVDLRGASYNEQFF. The CDR3 region has the DNA TGTGCCTGGGTAGACCTGCGGGGCGCCTCCTACAATGAGCAGTTCTTC.

The rearrangement links TRBV2 to TRBJ2-7; TRBD2 is a possible D gene (7 bases). CDR1 and CDR2 (germline): SNHLY, FYNNEI. V lost 4 bases to trimming and J lost 0 bases, with 13 bases between them. The CDR3 runs 15 residues. The CDR3 DNA reads as TGTGCCAGCAGTGTGGGGCGGGGGCCCTCCTACGAGCAGTACTTC. Protein product: CASSVGRGPSYEQYF.